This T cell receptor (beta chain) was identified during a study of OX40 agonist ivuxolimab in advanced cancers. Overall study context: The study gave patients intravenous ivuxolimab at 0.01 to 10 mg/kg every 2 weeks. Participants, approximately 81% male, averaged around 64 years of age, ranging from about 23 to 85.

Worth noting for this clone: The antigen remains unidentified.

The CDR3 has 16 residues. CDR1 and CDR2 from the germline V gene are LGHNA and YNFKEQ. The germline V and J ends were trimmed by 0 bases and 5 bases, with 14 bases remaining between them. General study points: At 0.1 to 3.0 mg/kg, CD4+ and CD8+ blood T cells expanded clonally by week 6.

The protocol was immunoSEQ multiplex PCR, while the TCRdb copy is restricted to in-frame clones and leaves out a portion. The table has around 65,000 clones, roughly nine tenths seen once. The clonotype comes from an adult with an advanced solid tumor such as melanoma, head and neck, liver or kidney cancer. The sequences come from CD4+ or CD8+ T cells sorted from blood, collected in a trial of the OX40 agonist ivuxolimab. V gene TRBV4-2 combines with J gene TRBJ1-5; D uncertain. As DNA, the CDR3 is TGTGCCAGCAGCCAAGAGGTCCAGGAAGGTGATCAGCCCCAGCATTTT. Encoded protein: CASSQEVQEGDQPQHF.